Listed below are T cell receptor beta chains from one sample, sequenced in a study of response to subunit inactivated influenza vaccine. MiXCR, applied by TCRdb to the RT-PCR reads, yields one record per CDR3 protein. The table shows 630,000 or so distinct CDR3 sequences, with 15% to 18% occurring only once. Specimen: PBMCs from blood, collected 12 days after vaccination. These receptors were collected from a man aged 45-60 years who received an inactivated influenza vaccine. Each CDR3 is given with its conserved first and last residue. Fields, in order: J gene, V gene, clone size, D gene, CDR3 protein, CDR3 DNA. A D gene is named only where the DNA matches it firmly. Where a row states a size, it is once, few, many or the class of an expanded clone; other rows omit it.

j_gene: TRBJ2-1
v_gene: TRBV4-2
abundance: few
d_gene: NA
CDR3aa: CASSQVVYNEQFF
CDR3nt: TGTGCCAGCAGCCAAGTAGTGTACAATGAGCAGTTCTTC

j_gene: TRBJ2-3
v_gene: TRBV9
abundance: few
d_gene: TRBD1
CDR3aa: CASSKGDSRTDTQYF
CDR3nt: TGTGCCAGCAGCAAGGGGGACAGCCGCACAGATACGCAGTATTTT

j_gene: TRBJ2-2
v_gene: TRBV29-1
abundance: few
d_gene: TRBD1
CDR3aa: CSAGQANTGELFF
CDR3nt: TGCAGCGCGGGACAGGCGAACACCGGGGAGCTGTTTTTT

j_gene: TRBJ2-1
v_gene: TRBV15
abundance: few
d_gene: TRBD2
CDR3aa: CATRTSGSRDEQFF
CDR3nt: TGTGCCACCAGAACTAGCGGGAGTAGGGATGAGCAGTTCTTC

j_gene: TRBJ1-2
v_gene: TRBV7-2
abundance: few
d_gene: NA
CDR3aa: CASSPDVYGYTF
CDR3nt: TGTGCCAGCAGCCCCGACGTTTATGGCTACACCTTC

j_gene: TRBJ2-1
v_gene: TRBV6-6
abundance: few
d_gene: NA
CDR3aa: CASSYQAYEQFF
CDR3nt: TGTGCCAGCAGTTACCAAGCATATGAGCAGTTCTTC

j_gene: TRBJ2-1
v_gene: TRBV6-2/TRBV6-3
abundance: few
d_gene: TRBD2
CDR3aa: CASSLLGLAAYNEQFF
CDR3nt: TGTGCCAGCAGTCTCCTAGGACTAGCGGCTTACAATGAGCAGTTCTTC

j_gene: TRBJ2-7
v_gene: TRBV6-1
abundance: NA
d_gene: TRBD1
CDR3aa: CASTKIGTGGYEQYF
CDR3nt: TGTGCCAGCACCAAAATCGGGACAGGGGGCTACGAGCAGTACTTC

j_gene: TRBJ1-2
v_gene: TRBV6-5
abundance: NA
d_gene: NA
CDR3aa: CASSYSRRGNYGYTF
CDR3nt: TGTGCCAGCAGTTACTCGAGGCGGGGTAACTATGGCTACACCTTC

j_gene: TRBJ1-2
v_gene: TRBV12-3/TRBV12-4
abundance: many
d_gene: NA
CDR3aa: CASSSRTVTGYTF
CDR3nt: TGTGCCAGCAGTTCCCGGACAGTAACCGGCTACACCTTC

j_gene: TRBJ2-1
v_gene: TRBV9
abundance: NA
d_gene: TRBD2
CDR3aa: CASSVYSGRNYYNEQFF
CDR3nt: TGTGCCAGCAGCGTTTATAGCGGGAGGAACTACTACAATGAGCAGTTCTTC

j_gene: TRBJ2-7
v_gene: TRBV20-1
abundance: few
d_gene: TRBD2
CDR3aa: CSARGLAGGPVYEQYF
CDR3nt: TGCAGTGCTAGGGGACTAGCGGGAGGGCCCGTCTACGAGCAGTACTTC

j_gene: TRBJ2-1
v_gene: TRBV7-2
abundance: few
d_gene: NA
CDR3aa: CASSLGGSGNEQFF
CDR3nt: TGTGCCAGCAGCTTAGGAGGGAGCGGGAATGAGCAGTTCTTC

j_gene: TRBJ1-1
v_gene: TRBV5-1
abundance: few
d_gene: NA
CDR3aa: CASSFSGTLNTEAFF
CDR3nt: TGCGCCAGCAGCTTCAGTGGTACGTTGAACACTGAAGCTTTCTTT

j_gene: TRBJ2-7
v_gene: TRBV28
abundance: NA
d_gene: TRBD1
CDR3aa: CASSLLGQVTEF
CDR3nt: TGTGCCAGCAGTTTGCTTGGACAGGTTACCGAATTC

j_gene: TRBJ1-5
v_gene: TRBV29-1
abundance: NA
d_gene: TRBD1
CDR3aa: CSVRTGTGNQPQHF
CDR3nt: TGCAGCGTGCGGACAGGGACTGGCAATCAGCCCCAGCATTTT

j_gene: TRBJ2-3
v_gene: TRBV5-1
abundance: many
d_gene: NA
CDR3aa: CASSLGRADTQYF
CDR3nt: TGCGCCAGCAGCCTGGGACGCGCAGATACGCAGTATTTT

j_gene: TRBJ2-1
v_gene: TRBV2
abundance: NA
d_gene: NA
CDR3aa: CASSERGQLGPFF
CDR3nt: TGTGCCAGCAGTGAAAGGGGCCAACTTGGTCCGTTCTTC

j_gene: TRBJ2-2
v_gene: TRBV20-1
abundance: NA
d_gene: NA
CDR3aa: CSARDLAGGTGELSF
CDR3nt: TGCAGTGCTAGAGATCTGGCTGGAGGGACCGGGGAGCTGTCTTTT

j_gene: TRBJ2-3
v_gene: TRBV6-1
abundance: few
d_gene: NA
CDR3aa: CASSEQGDTQYF
CDR3nt: TGTGCCAGCAGTGAACAGGGGGATACGCAGTATTTT

j_gene: TRBJ2-1
v_gene: TRBV29-1
abundance: few
d_gene: TRBD2
CDR3aa: CSVYRLAGSNEQFF
CDR3nt: TGCAGCGTCTACCGACTAGCGGGGAGCAATGAGCAGTTCTTC

j_gene: TRBJ2-5
v_gene: TRBV11-2
abundance: many
d_gene: NA
CDR3aa: CASSLDPGETQYF
CDR3nt: TGTGCCAGCAGCTTAGATCCCGGAGAGACCCAGTACTTC

j_gene: TRBJ2-1
v_gene: TRBV28
abundance: NA
d_gene: NA
CDR3aa: CASSLWAGIREQFF
CDR3nt: TGTGCCAGCAGTTTGTGGGCAGGGATCAGGGAGCAGTTCTTC

j_gene: TRBJ1-2
v_gene: TRBV7-9
abundance: few
d_gene: TRBD1
CDR3aa: CASSPPGQAYGYTF
CDR3nt: TGTGCCAGCAGCCCACCCGGACAGGCCTATGGCTACACCTTC

j_gene: TRBJ2-5
v_gene: TRBV6-1
abundance: NA
d_gene: NA
CDR3aa: CASRRVGASQETQYF
CDR3nt: TGTGCCAGCAGGCGGGTCGGCGCCTCACAAGAGACCCAGTACTTC